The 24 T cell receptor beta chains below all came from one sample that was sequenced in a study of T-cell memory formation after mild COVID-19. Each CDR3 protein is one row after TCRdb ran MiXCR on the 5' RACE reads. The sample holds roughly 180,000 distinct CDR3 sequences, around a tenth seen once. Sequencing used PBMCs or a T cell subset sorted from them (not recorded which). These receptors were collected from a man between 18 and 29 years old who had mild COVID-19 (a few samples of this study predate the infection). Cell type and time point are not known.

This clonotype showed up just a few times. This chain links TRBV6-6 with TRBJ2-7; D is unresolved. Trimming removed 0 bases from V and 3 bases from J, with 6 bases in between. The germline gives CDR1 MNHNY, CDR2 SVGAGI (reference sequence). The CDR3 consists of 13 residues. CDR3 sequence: CASSYSGLYEQYV. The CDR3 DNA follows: TGTGCCAGCAGTTACTCCGGCCTCTACGAGCAGTACGTC.

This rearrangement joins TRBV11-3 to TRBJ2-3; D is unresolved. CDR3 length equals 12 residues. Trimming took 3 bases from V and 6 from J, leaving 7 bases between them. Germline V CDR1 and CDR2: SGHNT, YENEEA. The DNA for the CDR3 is TGTGCCAGCAGCTTCCGTTACGATACGCAGTATTTT. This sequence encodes CASSFRYDTQYF.

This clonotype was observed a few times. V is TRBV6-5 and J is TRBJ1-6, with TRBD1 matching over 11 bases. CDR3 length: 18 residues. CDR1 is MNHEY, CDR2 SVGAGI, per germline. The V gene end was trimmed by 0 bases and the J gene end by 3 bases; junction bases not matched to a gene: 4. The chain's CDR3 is CASSYSPGQGDYNSPLHF. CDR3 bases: TGTGCCAGCAGTTACTCACCGGGACAGGGGGACTATAATTCACCCCTCCACTTT.

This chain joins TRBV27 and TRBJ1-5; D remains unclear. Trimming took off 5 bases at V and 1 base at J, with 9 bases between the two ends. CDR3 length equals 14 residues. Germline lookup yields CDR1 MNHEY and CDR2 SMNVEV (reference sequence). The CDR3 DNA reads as TGTGCCAGCAGTCCCCTCGGCAGCAATCAGCCCCAGCATTTT. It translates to CASSPLGSNQPQHF.

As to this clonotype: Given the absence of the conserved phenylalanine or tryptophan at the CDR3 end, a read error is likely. The CDR3 spells CATSWGKTEAFY. The CDR3 nucleotides are TGTGCCACCAGTTGGGGGAAGACTGAAGCTTTCTAT. The gene calls are TRBV15 and TRBJ1-1, with D possibly TRBD1 on 5 matching bases. Trimming removed 6 bases from V and 5 bases from J, with 10 bases in between. CDR1 is LNHNV, CDR2 YYDKDF, per germline (reference sequence). The CDR3 runs to 12 residues.

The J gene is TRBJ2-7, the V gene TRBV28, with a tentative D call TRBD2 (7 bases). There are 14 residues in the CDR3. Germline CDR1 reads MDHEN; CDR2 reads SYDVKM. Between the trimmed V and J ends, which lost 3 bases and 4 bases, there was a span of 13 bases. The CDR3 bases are TGTGCCAGCAGTTTCGGGGGGCTCCTATACGAGCAGTACGTC. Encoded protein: CASSFGGLLYEQYV.

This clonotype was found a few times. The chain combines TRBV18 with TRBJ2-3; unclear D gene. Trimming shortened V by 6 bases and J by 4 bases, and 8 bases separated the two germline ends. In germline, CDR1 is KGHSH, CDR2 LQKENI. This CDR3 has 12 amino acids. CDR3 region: CASSQNPDTQYF. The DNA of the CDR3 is TGTGCCAGCTCGCAAAATCCAGATACGCAGTATTTT.

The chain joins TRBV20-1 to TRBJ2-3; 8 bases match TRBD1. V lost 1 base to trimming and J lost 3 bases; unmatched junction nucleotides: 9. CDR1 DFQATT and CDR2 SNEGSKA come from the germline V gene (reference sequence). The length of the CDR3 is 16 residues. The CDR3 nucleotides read TGCAGTGCTAGAGCTCTACAGGGGGTAAAGACAGATACGCAGTATTTT. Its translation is CSARALQGVKTDTQYF.

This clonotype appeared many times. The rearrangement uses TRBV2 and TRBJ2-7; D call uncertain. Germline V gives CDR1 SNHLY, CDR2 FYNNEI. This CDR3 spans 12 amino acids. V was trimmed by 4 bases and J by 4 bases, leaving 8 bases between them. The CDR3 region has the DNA TGTGCCAGCAGTGTTCTTGGTTACGAGCAGTACTTC. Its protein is CASSVLGYEQYF.

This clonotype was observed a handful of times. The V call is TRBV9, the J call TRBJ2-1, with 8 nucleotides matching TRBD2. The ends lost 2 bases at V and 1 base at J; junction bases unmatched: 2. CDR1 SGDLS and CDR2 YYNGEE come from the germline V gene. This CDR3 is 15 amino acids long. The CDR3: CASSVGGESYNEQFF. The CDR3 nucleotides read TGTGCCAGCAGCGTCGGGGGGGAGTCCTACAATGAGCAGTTCTTC.

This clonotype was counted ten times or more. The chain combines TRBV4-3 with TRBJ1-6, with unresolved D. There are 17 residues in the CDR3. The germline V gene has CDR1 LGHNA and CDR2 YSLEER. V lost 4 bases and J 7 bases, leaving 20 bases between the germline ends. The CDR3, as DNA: TGCGCCAGCAGCCCGTCAGAGAGCGCTTGGACCAATTCACCCCTCCACTTT. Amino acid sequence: CASSPSESAWTNSPLHF.

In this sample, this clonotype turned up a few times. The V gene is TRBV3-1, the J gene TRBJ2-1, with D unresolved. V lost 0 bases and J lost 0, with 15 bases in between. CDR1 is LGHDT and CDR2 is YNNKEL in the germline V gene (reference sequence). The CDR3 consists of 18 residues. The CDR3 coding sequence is TGTGCCAGCAGCCAAGATGGATCGGTCCCCAGCTCCTACAATGAGCAGTTCTTC. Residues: CASSQDGSVPSSYNEQFF.

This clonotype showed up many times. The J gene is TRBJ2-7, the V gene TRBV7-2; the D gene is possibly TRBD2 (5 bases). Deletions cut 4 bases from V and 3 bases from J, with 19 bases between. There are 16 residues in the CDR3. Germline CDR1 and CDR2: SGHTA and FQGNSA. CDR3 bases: TGTGCCAGCAGCTCCTTCGGAGGTAGCCCCCTCTACGAGCAGTACTTC. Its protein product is CASSSFGGSPLYEQYF. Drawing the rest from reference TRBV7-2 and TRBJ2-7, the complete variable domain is GAGVSQSPSNKVTEKGKDVELRCDPISGHTALYWYRQSLGQGLEFLIYFQGNSAPDKSGLPSDRFSAERTGGSVSTLTIQRTQQEDSAVYLCASSSFGGSPLYEQYFGPGTRLTVT.

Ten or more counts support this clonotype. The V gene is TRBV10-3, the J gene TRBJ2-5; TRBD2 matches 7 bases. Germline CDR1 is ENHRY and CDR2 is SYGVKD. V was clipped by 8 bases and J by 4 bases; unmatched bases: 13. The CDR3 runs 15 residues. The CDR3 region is CAISWGGLTAETQYF. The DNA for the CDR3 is TGTGCCATCTCATGGGGGGGGTTGACAGCAGAGACCCAGTACTTC.

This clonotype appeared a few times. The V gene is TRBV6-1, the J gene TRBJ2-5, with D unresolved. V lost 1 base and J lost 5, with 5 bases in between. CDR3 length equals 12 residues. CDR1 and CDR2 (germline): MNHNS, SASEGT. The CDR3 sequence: CASSEVVETQYF. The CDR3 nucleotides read TGTGCCAGCAGTGAAGTGGTGGAGACCCAGTACTTC.

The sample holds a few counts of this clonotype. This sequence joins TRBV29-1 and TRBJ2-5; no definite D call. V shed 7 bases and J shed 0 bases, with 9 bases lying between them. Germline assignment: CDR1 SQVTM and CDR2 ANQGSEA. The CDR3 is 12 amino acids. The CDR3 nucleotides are TGCAGCGCTGGACGGCACCAAGAGACCCAGTACTTC. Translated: CSAGRHQETQYF.

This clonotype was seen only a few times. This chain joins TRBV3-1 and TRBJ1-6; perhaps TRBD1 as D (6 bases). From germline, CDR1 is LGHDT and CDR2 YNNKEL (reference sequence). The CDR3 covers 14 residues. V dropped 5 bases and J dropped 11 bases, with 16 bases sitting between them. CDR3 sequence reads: CASSGGQLSTPLHF. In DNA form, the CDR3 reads TGTGCCAGCAGCGGAGGACAGTTAAGCACACCCCTCCACTTT.

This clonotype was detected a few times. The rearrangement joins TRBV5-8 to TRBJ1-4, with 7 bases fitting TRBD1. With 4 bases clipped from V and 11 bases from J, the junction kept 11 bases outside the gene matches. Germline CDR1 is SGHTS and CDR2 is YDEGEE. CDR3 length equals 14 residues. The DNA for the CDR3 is TGTGCCAGCAGCCTAGGGACAGTTCATGGGAAACTGTTTTTT. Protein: CASSLGTVHGKLFF.

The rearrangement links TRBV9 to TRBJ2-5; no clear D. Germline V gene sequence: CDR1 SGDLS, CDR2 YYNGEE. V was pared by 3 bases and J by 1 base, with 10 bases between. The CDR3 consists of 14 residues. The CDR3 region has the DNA TGTGCCAGCAGCGCATCACCCAGCCAAGAGACCCAGTACTTC. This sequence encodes CASSASPSQETQYF.

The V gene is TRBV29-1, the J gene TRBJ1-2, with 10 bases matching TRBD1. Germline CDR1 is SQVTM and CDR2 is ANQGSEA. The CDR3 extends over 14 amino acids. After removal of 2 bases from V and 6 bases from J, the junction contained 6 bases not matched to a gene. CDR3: CSVEKTGGGNGYTF. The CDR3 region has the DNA TGCAGCGTTGAAAAGACAGGGGGCGGCAATGGCTACACCTTC.

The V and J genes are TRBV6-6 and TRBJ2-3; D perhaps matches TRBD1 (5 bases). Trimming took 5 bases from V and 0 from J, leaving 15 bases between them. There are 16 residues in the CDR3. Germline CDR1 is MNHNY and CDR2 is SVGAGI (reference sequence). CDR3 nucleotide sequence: TGTGCCAGCAGTCACCCCGCAGGGTGGAGCACAGATACGCAGTATTTT. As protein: CASSHPAGWSTDTQYF.

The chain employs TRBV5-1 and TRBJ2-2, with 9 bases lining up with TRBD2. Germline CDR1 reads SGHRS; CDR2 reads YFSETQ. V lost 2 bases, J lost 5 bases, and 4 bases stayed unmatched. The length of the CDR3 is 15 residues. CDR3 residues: CASSLGSGGTGELFF. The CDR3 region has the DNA TGCGCCAGCAGCTTAGGCAGCGGGGGGACCGGGGAGCTGTTTTTT.

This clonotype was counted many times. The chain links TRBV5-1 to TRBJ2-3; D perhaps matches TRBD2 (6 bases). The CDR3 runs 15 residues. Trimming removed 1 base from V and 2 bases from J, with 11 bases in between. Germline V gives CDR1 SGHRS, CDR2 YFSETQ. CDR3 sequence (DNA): TGCGCCAGCAGCTTGCTGGACTATTCCACAGATACGCAGTATTTT. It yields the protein CASSLLDYSTDTQYF. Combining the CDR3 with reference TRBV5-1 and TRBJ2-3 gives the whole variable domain KAGVTQTPRYLIKTRGQQVTLSCSPISGHRSVSWYQQTPGQGLQFLFEYFSETQRNKGNFPGRFSGRQFSNSRSEMNVSTLELGDSALYLCASSLLDYSTDTQYFGPGTRLTVL.

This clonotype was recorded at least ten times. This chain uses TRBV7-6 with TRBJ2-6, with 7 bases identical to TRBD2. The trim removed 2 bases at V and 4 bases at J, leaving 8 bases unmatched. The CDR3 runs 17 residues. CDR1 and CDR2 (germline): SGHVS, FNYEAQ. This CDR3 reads CASSLMISGTGANVLTF. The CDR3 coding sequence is TGTGCCAGCAGCTTAATGATCAGCGGGACCGGGGCCAACGTCCTGACTTTC.